This T cell receptor (beta chain) was retrieved from a study of blood T cell repertoires in COVID-19. Turning to the study itself: Some COVID-19 samples were acute and others convalescent; all came from the United States, Italy and Spain.

Sequenced by immunoSEQ multiplex PCR; TCRdb stores in-frame clones only, minus some. This table holds approximately 230,000 clones, approximately 82% found once. Germline V gene lookup returns CDR1 SGHDT and CDR2 YYEEEE. The germline V and J ends were trimmed by 1 base and 3 bases, with 17 bases remaining between them. CDR3 length equals 17 residues. The V call is TRBV5-6, the J call TRBJ1-5, with no clear D. The specimen was peripheral blood. This clonotype originated in a man at least 80 years old with acute or convalescent COVID-19. The CDR3 sequence is CASSLWSSTRLNQPQHF. DNA of the CDR3: TGTGCCAGCAGCTTGTGGTCTTCAACCCGACTCAATCAGCCCCAGCATTTT.